Listed below are T cell receptor beta chains from one sample, sequenced in a study of T cell changes during pregnancy in multiple sclerosis. Data came from immunoSEQ multiplex PCR; TCRdb stores just in-frame clones and leaves some out. The table includes under 40,000 clones, approximately 92% detected once. The specimen was CD8+ T cells from peripheral blood mononuclear cells, collected before pregnancy. The receptors derive from a female donor with multiple sclerosis, enrolled in a pregnancy study. Both conserved end residues are part of each CDR3. The D gene is left open where the match is weak. Rows may omit the clone size; those that give it use once, few, many or a size class.

cdr3_nt cdr3_aa j_call clone_size v_call d_call
TGTGCCAGCAGTGAACACGAAGCGGGAGTGTCACATGAGCAGTTCTTC CASSEHEAGVSHEQFF TRBJ2-1 NA TRBV6-1 TRBD2
TGTGCCAGCAGCTTTTGGCAGACTAGCCAAGAGACCCAGTACTTC CASSFWQTSQETQYF TRBJ2-5 NA TRBV5-6 NA
TGTGCCAGCAGTTTATATGGTAGCAGCCCCTACGAGCAGTACTTC CASSLYGSSPYEQYF TRBJ2-7 once TRBV27 NA
TGCGCCAGCAGCTTGTTAGGGGTCCCTCCTGATGAGCAGTTCTTC CASSLLGVPPDEQFF TRBJ2-1 NA TRBV5-1 NA
TGTGCCAGCAGTTTATCCGGGACAGGGGCCTCCTACGAGCAGTACTTC CASSLSGTGASYEQYF TRBJ2-7 NA TRBV27 TRBD1
TGTGCCAGCAGTTTGTCCCCCTCAGGGGATACGCAGTATTTT CASSLSPSGDTQYF TRBJ2-3 NA TRBV28 NA
TGTGCCAGCAGTTACCCCAGGGAGGAACAGTTCTTC CASSYPREEQFF TRBJ2-1 NA TRBV6-6 NA
TGCGCCAGCAGCCAAGAACACTACCCAACGGTCTCCTACGAGCAGTACTTC CASSQEHYPTVSYEQYF TRBJ2-7 NA TRBV4-1 NA
TGTGCCAGCAGTTCTCGAAGGACAGGGTCTGCTGAAGCTTTCTTT CASSSRRTGSAEAFF TRBJ1-1 NA TRBV27 TRBD1
TGTGCCAGCAGTTTTCAAACAGGGGGGCCGAGAGAGACCCAGTACTTC CASSFQTGGPRETQYF TRBJ2-5 NA TRBV6-5 TRBD1
TGTGCCAGCAGCTATACAGGGGGCTTCCCGTACGAGCAGTACTTC CASSYTGGFPYEQYF TRBJ2-7 NA TRBV5-6 TRBD1
TGTGCCAGCAGTGAGATGAGGTCCCAAGAGACCCAGTACTTC CASSEMRSQETQYF TRBJ2-5 NA TRBV2 NA
TGTGCCTGGAGTGTAGGGGGCCCATACAATGAGCAGTTCTTC CAWSVGGPYNEQFF TRBJ2-1 NA TRBV30 TRBD1
TGTGCCAGCAGCTTGGGAGACTACGAGCAGTACTTC CASSLGDYEQYF TRBJ2-7 NA TRBV11-2 NA
TGTGCCAGCATCAAAGAGGATACGCAGTATTTT CASIKEDTQYF TRBJ2-3 few TRBV5-6 NA
TGTGCCAGCTCACTAAAAATCCGTGGGCCAAACACTGAAGCTTTCTTT CASSLKIRGPNTEAFF TRBJ1-1 NA TRBV18 NA
TGTGCCAGCAGCCTCGGGACACCCCTTCGGGAAAAACTGTTTTTT CASSLGTPLREKLFF TRBJ1-4 NA TRBV6-6 NA
TGTGCCAGCAGCAGTTCGGGAGGTCAGCCCCAGCATTTT CASSSSGGQPQHF TRBJ1-5 NA TRBV5-6 NA
TGTGCCAGCAGCGGTTCCGGAACAGGGAAAGAAAAACTGTTTTTT CASSGSGTGKEKLFF TRBJ1-4 NA TRBV9 NA
TGTGCCAGCAGCGTCGGGCCCGGCAGGGGCCCCTATAGCAATCAGCCCCAGCATTTT CASSVGPGRGPYSNQPQHF TRBJ1-5 NA TRBV13 NA
TGTGCCAGCAGTAAGGGGGAGGGGGGCGAGCAGTACTTC CASSKGEGGEQYF TRBJ2-7 NA TRBV6-1 NA
TGTGCCAGCCTCGAAAACACAGTATGGACTAGCACAGATACGCAGTATTTT CASLENTVWTSTDTQYF TRBJ2-3 NA TRBV2 NA
TGTGCCAGCAGCTTGGAGGTCGGGGAATCGACAGATACGCAGTATTTT CASSLEVGESTDTQYF TRBJ2-3 NA TRBV5-6 NA
TGTGCCAGCAGCACGGGACTAGCGGGGAGAGCCGGGGAGCTGTTTTTT CASSTGLAGRAGELFF TRBJ2-2 NA TRBV9 TRBD2
TGCGCCAGCAGCCTCTCCGGGACTAGCGGGATAAATGAGCAGTTCTTC CASSLSGTSGINEQFF TRBJ2-1 NA TRBV4-1 TRBD2
TGTGCCAGCAGCGCCTCTGGACAGGGGGCGGGAGATACGCAGTATTTT CASSASGQGAGDTQYF TRBJ2-3 NA TRBV9 TRBD1
TGTGCCATCAGGAGGGAGACTAGCGGGAGACCATACGAGCAGTACTTC CAIRRETSGRPYEQYF TRBJ2-7 NA TRBV10-3 TRBD2
TGTGCCTGGAGAAGGGGGCCCTCCACAGATACGCAGTATTTT CAWRRGPSTDTQYF TRBJ2-3 NA TRBV30 TRBD1
TGTGCCAGCAGTTTAACTAGCGGGTCCTCCTACAATGAGCAGTTCTTC CASSLTSGSSYNEQFF TRBJ2-1 NA TRBV27 TRBD2
TGTGCCAGCAGTTTAAGGCAGGGGTACAACTATGGCTACACCTTC CASSLRQGYNYGYTF TRBJ1-2 NA TRBV27 NA
TGTGCCAGCAGTTTAAGAGGGTCGAACGCCTACGAGCAGTACTTC CASSLRGSNAYEQYF TRBJ2-7 NA TRBV27 NA
TGTGCCAGCAGCCAATCGACCGGGACAGTGCAGTTCTTC CASSQSTGTVQFF TRBJ2-1 NA TRBV4-2 TRBD1
TGTGCCAGCAGCCCTCTGAGGGCCCTTGGAGGCTACACCTTC CASSPLRALGGYTF TRBJ1-2 once TRBV5-6 NA
TGTGCCAGCAGCAATGACGGCTGGTACTATGGAGCTAACTATGGCTACACCTTC CASSNDGWYYGANYGYTF TRBJ1-2 NA TRBV5-6 NA
TGTGCCAGCAGTGAATGGAGGACTAGCTCCTACAATGAGCAGTTCTTC CASSEWRTSSYNEQFF TRBJ2-1 NA TRBV25-1 TRBD2
TGTGCCATCAGTGAGTCCCAGACAGGGAAATATGGCTACACCTTC CAISESQTGKYGYTF TRBJ1-2 NA TRBV10-3 TRBD1
TGTGCCAGCAGTGAAAACCCCGGCTCGCGGGAGTACTTC CASSENPGSREYF TRBJ2-5 NA TRBV2 NA
TGCGCCACGATGAGCTCTGGAAACACCATATATTTT CATMSSGNTIYF TRBJ1-3 NA TRBV4-1 NA
TGTGCCAGCAGACGGGACAGAAGCTCTGGAAACACCATATATTTT CASRRDRSSGNTIYF TRBJ1-3 NA TRBV6-5 TRBD1
TGTGCCAGCAGTCCAGCCGCGGGTTTAAAGTACGAGCAGTACTTC CASSPAAGLKYEQYF TRBJ2-7 NA TRBV27 NA
TGTGCCAGCAGCGCCCCCCCCAGGGACAGGGTGCTCGACAATGAGCAGTTCTTC CASSAPPRDRVLDNEQFF TRBJ2-1 NA TRBV9 TRBD1
TGTGCCAGCAGCTTAGGGGCAGGGGGCCCGGCTTTCTTT CASSLGAGGPAFF TRBJ1-1 NA TRBV7-3 TRBD1
TGTGCCAGCAGCTTAGTTCAGGGACAAGAGACCCAGTACTTC CASSLVQGQETQYF TRBJ2-5 NA TRBV7-9 NA
TGTGCCAGCAGCTTAGAACTAGCGGGGGGCAAGAACGAGCAGTACTTC CASSLELAGGKNEQYF TRBJ2-7 NA TRBV7-6 TRBD2
TGTGCCAGCAGCCCCTACCGAGGTAACACTGAAGCTTTCTTT CASSPYRGNTEAFF TRBJ1-1 many TRBV5-4 NA
TGTGCCGCCAGTATGGGCGATGTTCCTGCCTCAACTAATGAAAAACTGTTTTTT CAASMGDVPASTNEKLFF TRBJ1-4 NA TRBV19 NA
TGTGCCAGCAGTATCCGGACTAGCGGGAGGGATGAGCAGTTCTTC CASSIRTSGRDEQFF TRBJ2-1 NA TRBV27 TRBD2
TGCAGCGTTGACGCTCGGACAGGAAACACTGAAGCTTTCTTT CSVDARTGNTEAFF TRBJ1-1 once TRBV29-1 TRBD1
TGTGCCAGCAGCCGACCGGGACAGAACACTGAAGCTTTCTTT CASSRPGQNTEAFF TRBJ1-1 NA TRBV5-8 NA
TGTGCCAGCAGACAGGGGGAAGCAACTAATGAAAAACTGTTTTTT CASRQGEATNEKLFF TRBJ1-4 NA TRBV27 TRBD1
TGTGCCAGCAGGGGAGCCGGTCCGCAAGATACGCAGTATTTT CASRGAGPQDTQYF TRBJ2-3 once TRBV7-9 NA
TGTGCCAGCAGCCCAATCCCCGGGACAGGGCTCTACGAGCAGTACTTC CASSPIPGTGLYEQYF TRBJ2-7 NA TRBV5-6 TRBD1
TGTGCCAGCAGCTGGCCACTAGCGGGGGGTCCAACTAGCACAGATACGCAGTATTTT CASSWPLAGGPTSTDTQYF TRBJ2-3 NA TRBV5-6 TRBD2
TGTGCCAGCAGTTTACCAGGGACAGCGAACACTGAAGCTTTCTTT CASSLPGTANTEAFF TRBJ1-1 NA TRBV27 TRBD1
TGTGCCAGCGGGGAGGAGTGGGGGGCCTACGAGCAGTACTTC CASGEEWGAYEQYF TRBJ2-7 NA TRBV2 NA
TGTGCCAGTAGTATCTCAGGTTCACCCCTCCACTTT CASSISGSPLHF TRBJ1-6 NA TRBV19 NA
TGTGCCAGCAGTCCACGAGGCAGCTGGGAGACCCAGTACTTC CASSPRGSWETQYF TRBJ2-5 NA TRBV27 NA
TGTGCCAGCAGCGTAGGCGGGGGGAGCGCTGAAGCTTTCTTT CASSVGGGSAEAFF TRBJ1-1 NA TRBV9 NA
TGTGCCAGCAGTGTTTGGGGGGGGCCTTACAATGAGCAGTTCTTC CASSVWGGPYNEQFF TRBJ2-1 NA TRBV6-4 NA